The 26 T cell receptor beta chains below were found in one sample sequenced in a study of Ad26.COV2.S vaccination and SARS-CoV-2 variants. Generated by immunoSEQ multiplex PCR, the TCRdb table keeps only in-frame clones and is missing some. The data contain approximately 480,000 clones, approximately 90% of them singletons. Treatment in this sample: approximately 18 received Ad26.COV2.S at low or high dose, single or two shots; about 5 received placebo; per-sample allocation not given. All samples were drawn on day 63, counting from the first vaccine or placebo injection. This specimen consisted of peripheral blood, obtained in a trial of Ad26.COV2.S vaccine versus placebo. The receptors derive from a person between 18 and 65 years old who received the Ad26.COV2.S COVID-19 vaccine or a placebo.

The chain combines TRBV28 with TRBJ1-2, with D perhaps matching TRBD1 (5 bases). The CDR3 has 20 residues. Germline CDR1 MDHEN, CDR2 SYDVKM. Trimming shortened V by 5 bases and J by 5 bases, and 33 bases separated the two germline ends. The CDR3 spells CASSPPRQLLITSSLYGYTF. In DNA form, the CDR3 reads TGTGCCAGCAGTCCCCCTCGACAGCTTCTCATAACCAGTTCCTTATATGGCTACACCTTC.

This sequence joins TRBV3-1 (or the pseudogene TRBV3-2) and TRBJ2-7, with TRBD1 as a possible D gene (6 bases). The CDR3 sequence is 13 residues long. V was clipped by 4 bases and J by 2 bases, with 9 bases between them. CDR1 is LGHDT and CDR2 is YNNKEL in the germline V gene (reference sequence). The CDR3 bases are TGTGCCAGCAGCCCTGGACAGACCTACGAGCAGTACTTC. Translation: CASSPGQTYEQYF.

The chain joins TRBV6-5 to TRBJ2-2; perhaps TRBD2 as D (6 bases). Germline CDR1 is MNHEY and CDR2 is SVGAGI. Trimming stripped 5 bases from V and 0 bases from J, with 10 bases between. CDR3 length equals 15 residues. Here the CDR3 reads CASSPGLTNTGELFF. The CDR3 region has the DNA TGTGCCAGCAGTCCGGGACTGACGAACACCGGGGAGCTGTTTTTT.

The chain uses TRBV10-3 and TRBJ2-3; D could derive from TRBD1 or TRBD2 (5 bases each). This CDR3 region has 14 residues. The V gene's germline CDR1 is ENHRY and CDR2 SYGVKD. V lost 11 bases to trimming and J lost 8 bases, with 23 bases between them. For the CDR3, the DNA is TGTGCCGTCTCCCGCGGGCAGGGTTCAGGTACGCAGTATTTT. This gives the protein CAVSRGQGSGTQYF.

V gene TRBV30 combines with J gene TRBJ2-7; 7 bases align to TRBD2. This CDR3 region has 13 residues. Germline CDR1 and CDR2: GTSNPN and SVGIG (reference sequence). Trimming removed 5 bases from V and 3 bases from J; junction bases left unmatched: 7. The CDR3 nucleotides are TGTGCCTGGGTCCCTAGCGGTTACTACGAGCAGTACTTC. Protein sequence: CAWVPSGYYEQYF.

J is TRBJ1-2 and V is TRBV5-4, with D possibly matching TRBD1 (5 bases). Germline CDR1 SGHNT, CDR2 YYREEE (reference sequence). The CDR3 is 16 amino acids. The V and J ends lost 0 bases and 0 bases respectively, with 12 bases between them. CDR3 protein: CASSLGAGATNYGYTF. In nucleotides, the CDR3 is TGTGCCAGCAGCTTGGGTGCCGGGGCTACTAACTATGGCTACACCTTC.

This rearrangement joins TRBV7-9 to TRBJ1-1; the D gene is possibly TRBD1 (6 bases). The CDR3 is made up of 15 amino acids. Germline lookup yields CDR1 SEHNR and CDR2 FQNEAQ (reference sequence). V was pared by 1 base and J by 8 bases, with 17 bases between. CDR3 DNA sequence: TGTGCCAGCAGCTTAGTTCTAGATATAACAGGGGAAGCTTTCTTT. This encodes CASSLVLDITGEAFF.

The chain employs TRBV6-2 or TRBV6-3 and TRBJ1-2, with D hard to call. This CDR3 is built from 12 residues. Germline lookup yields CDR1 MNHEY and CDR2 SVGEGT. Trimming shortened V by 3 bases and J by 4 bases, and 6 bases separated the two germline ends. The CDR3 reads CASSYNSYGYTF. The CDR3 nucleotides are TGTGCCAGCAGTTATAACTCCTATGGCTACACCTTC.

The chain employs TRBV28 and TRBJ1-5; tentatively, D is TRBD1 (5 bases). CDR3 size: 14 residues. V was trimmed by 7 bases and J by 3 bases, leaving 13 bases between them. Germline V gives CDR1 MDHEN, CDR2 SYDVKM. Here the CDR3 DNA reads TGTGCCAGCAAGGGAGGAGGGGCCAATCAGCCCCAGCATTTT. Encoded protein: CASKGGGANQPQHF. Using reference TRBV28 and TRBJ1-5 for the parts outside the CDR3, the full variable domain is DVKVTQSSRYLVKRTGEKVFLECVQDMDHENMFWYRQDPGLGLRLIYFSYDVKMKEKGDIPEGYSVSREKKERFSLILESASTNQTSMYLCASKGGGANQPQHFGDGTRLSIL.

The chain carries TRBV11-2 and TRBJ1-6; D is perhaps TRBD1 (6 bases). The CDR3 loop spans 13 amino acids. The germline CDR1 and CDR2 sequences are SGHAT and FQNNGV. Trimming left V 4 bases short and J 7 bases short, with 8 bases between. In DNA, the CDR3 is TGTGCCAGCAGCTCGGACAGAAATTCACCCCTCCACTTT. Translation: CASSSDRNSPLHF.

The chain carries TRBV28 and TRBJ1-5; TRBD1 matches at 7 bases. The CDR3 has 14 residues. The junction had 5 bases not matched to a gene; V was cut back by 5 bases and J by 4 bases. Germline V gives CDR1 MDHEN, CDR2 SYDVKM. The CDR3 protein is CASSRTGRNQPQHF. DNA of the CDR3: TGTGCCAGCAGTCGGACAGGCCGTAATCAGCCCCAGCATTTT.

DNA of the CDR3: TGTGCCAGTAGTTTCTCACGGAACACTGAAGCTTTCTTT. Protein product: CASSFSRNTEAFF. The gene calls are TRBV19 and TRBJ1-1, with D uncertain. CDR1 and CDR2 (germline): LNHDA, SQIVND (reference sequence). CDR3 length: 13 residues. V was pared by 5 bases and J by 1 base, with 8 bases between.

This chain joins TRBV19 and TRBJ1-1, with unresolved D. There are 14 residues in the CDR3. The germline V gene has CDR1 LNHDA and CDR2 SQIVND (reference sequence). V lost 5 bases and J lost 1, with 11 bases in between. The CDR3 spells CASSPQTRNTEAFF. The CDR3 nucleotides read TGTGCCAGTAGTCCCCAGACGCGGAACACTGAAGCTTTCTTT.

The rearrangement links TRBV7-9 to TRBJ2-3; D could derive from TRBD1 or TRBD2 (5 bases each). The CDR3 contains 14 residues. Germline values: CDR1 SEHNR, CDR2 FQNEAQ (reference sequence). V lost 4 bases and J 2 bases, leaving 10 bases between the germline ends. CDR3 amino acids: CASSSGTYTDTQYF. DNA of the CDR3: TGTGCCAGCAGCTCCGGGACCTACACAGATACGCAGTATTTT. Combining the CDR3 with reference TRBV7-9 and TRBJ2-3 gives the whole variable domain DTGVSQNPRHKITKRGQNVTFRCDPISEHNRLYWYRQTLGQGPEFLTYFQNEAQLEKSRLLSDRFSAERPKGSFSTLEIQRTEQGDSAMYLCASSSGTYTDTQYFGPGTRLTVL.

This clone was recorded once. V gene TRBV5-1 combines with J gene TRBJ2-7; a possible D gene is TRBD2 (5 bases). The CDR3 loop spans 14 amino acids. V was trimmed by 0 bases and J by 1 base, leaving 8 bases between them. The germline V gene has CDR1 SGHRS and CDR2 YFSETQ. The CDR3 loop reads CASSLGTSSYEQYF. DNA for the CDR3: TGCGCCAGCAGCTTGGGGACTTCTTCCTACGAGCAGTACTTC.

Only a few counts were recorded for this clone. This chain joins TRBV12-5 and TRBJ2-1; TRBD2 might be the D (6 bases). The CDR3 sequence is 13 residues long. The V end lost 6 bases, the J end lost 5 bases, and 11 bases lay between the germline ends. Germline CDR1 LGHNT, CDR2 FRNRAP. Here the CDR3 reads CASGPPGDNEQFF. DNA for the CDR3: TGTGCTAGTGGCCCCCCGGGGGACAATGAGCAGTTCTTC.

The CDR3 coding sequence is TGTGCCAGCAGCTTAGTCAGAACGAACACCGGGGAGCTGTTTTTT. Translation gives CASSLVRTNTGELFF. This chain joins TRBV7-9 and TRBJ2-2; no firm D call. Trimming took 1 base from V and 0 from J, leaving 6 bases between them. The CDR3 length is 15 residues. Germline lookup yields CDR1 SEHNR and CDR2 FQNEAQ (reference sequence).

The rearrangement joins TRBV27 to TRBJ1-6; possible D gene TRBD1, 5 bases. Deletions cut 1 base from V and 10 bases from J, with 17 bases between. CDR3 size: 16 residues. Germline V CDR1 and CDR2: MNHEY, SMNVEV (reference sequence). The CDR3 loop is CASSLFVGRVLSPLHF. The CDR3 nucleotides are TGTGCCAGCAGTTTATTTGTCGGCAGGGTTTTGTCACCCCTCCACTTT.

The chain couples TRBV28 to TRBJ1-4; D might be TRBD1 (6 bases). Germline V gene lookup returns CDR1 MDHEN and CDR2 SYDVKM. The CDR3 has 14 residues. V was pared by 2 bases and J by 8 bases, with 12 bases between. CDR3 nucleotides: TGTGCCAGCAGTTTAGAACAGGGTGGCGAAAAACTGTTTTTT. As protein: CASSLEQGGEKLFF.

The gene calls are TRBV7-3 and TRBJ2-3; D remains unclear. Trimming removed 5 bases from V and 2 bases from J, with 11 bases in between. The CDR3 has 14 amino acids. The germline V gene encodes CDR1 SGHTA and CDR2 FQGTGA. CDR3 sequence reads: CASSNSISTDTQYF. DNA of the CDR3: TGTGCCAGCAGCAACAGTATTTCCACAGATACGCAGTATTTT.

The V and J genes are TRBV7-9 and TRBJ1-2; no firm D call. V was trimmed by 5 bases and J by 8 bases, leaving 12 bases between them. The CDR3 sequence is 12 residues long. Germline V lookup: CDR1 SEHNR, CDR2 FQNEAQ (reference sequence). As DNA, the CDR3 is TGTGCCAGCAGCCCGAGGAGGGAGGGCTACACCTTC. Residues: CASSPRREGYTF.

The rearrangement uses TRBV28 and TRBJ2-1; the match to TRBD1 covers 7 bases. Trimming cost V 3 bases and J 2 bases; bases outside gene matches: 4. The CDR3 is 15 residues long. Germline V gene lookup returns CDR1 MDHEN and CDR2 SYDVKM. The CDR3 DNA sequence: TGTGCCAGCAGTTTCACAGGGGCCCCCTACAATGAGCAGTTCTTC. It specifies CASSFTGAPYNEQFF. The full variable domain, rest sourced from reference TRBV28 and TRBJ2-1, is DVKVTQSSRYLVKRTGEKVFLECVQDMDHENMFWYRQDPGLGLRLIYFSYDVKMKEKGDIPEGYSVSREKKERFSLILESASTNQTSMYLCASSFTGAPYNEQFFGPGTRLTVL.

As DNA, the CDR3 is TGTGCCAGCAGCTTTGACTACGAGCAGTACTTC. Its protein is CASSFDYEQYF. This chain uses TRBV5-4 with TRBJ2-7; D is unclear. Deletions cut 2 bases from V and 3 bases from J, with 3 bases between. CDR1 and CDR2 (germline): SGHNT, YYREEE (reference sequence). The CDR3 runs to 11 residues. Variable domain in full (rest from reference TRBV5-4 and TRBJ2-7): ETGVTQSPTHLIKTRGQQVTLRCSSQSGHNTVSWYQQALGQGPQFIFQYYREEENGRGNFPPRFSGLQFPNYSSELNVNALELDDSALYLCASSFDYEQYFGPGTRLTVT.

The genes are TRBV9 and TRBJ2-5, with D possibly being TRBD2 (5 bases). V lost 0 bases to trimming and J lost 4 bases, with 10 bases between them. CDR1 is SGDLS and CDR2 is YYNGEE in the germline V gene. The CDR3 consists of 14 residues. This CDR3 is CASSVDVGRETQYF. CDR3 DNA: TGTGCCAGCAGCGTAGATGTAGGGAGAGAGACCCAGTACTTC.

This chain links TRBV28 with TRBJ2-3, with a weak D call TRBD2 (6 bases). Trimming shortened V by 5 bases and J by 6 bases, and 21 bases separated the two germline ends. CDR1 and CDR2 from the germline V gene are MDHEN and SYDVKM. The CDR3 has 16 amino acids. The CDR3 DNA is TGTGCCAGCAGTCCTCCGCCCGGGGGAGGCGGGGATACGCAGTATTTT. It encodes CASSPPPGGGGDTQYF.

CDR3 in DNA: TGTGCCAGCAGCCCCCCGGGAGGGGGCATTTACTATGGCTACACCTTC. Its translation: CASSPPGGGIYYGYTF. The chain couples TRBV7-8 to TRBJ1-2; 7 nucleotides line up with TRBD1. The CDR3 length is 16 residues. Trimming cost V 5 bases and J 3 bases; bases outside gene matches: 12. Germline values: CDR1 SGHVS, CDR2 FQNEAQ.